The sequence of this TCR beta chain was determined in a study of cytomegalovirus exposure and HLA in healthy donors. Study results and caveats: In a later analysis, CMV-associated beta chains were mostly HLA-associated, it appeared. Cytomegalovirus-associated TCR beta chains were listed, numbering 150 to 200.

The donors gave bone marrow, and they were healthy. This clone turned up a few times. Its antigen is unidentified. PCR used 60 Vbeta primers and 13 Jbeta primers. Profiling relied on immunoSEQ multiplex PCR, and the TCRdb table lists in-frame clones only, not all of them. The data contain nearly 80,000 clones, 65% to 85% of them singletons. This TCR was sampled from a woman aged 40 to 55 in good health and CMV-seropositive. The sequencing sample was made of PBMCs.

CDR3 sequence (DNA): TGTGCCAGCACCTTCCTGCAGTCCTACGAGCAGTACTTC. It specifies CASTFLQSYEQYF. The chain has TRBV5-8 and TRBJ2-7; no definite D call. This CDR3 comprises 13 residues. V was trimmed by 6 bases and J by 1 base, leaving 11 bases between them. Looked up from germline, CDR1 is SGHTS and CDR2 is YDEGEE.